The present TCR beta chain was sequenced within a study of technical replicates of blood from several donors (TCRdb year 2017). Library construction relied on the immunoSEQ multiplex PCR assay. In TCRdb, the immuneACCESS table is reduced to in-frame sequences with V and J assigned. These tables do not hold every clone; where another copy was compared, an unresolved V gene accounts for under half, and the others remain unexplained. A total of tens of thousands of clones appear in this sample, 96% of them only once. The top ten constitute about 0.38% of the sample. Germline trimming: 0 bases from V, 3 bases from J; junction bases outside gene matches: 5. Reading from cysteine to phenylalanine, the CDR3 counts 16 amino acids. This entry keeps only the CDR3 DNA: 48 bases, framed from base 1. From the germline V gene, CDR1 is LGHNA and CDR2 is YSLEER. Comments on this clone: Which antigen it targets is not known. Base-call qualities are not available, and no considerably larger clone is one nucleotide away.

This sequence originates from a human donor in good health. The chain is encoded by TRBV4-3 joined to TRBJ2-1, and TRBD2 aligns with 7 junction nucleotides. The sequenced material came from T cells isolated from PBMCs. This receptor carries the CDR3 CASSQEGGSLYNEQFF. The sequenced DNA: TGCGCCAGCAGCCAAGAAGGCGGGAGTCTCTACAATGAGCAGTTCTTC.